A single TCR beta chain is shown here with its context. What it binds is unknown. Molecular-barcoded quantitative 5'-RACE produced these TCR beta libraries. TCRdb re-called the 5' RACE reads with MiXCR, one entry per CDR3 protein. Among 130,000 or so distinct CDR3 sequences listed, about an eighth were seen once. These data come from a study of CD8 T cells in ankylosing spondylitis. Overall study findings and caveats: A TCR beta motif of eight highly homologous variants appeared characteristic of ankylosing spondylitis blood. Clones tied to disease were said to be significantly enriched in matched ankylosing spondylitis synovial fluid. Disease-linked clones bore a CD8+ phenotype and were relatively rare in peripheral blood.

Trimming removed 4 bases at V and 4 bases at J, with 19 bases between. This CDR3 comprises 16 residues. Looked up from germline, CDR1 is MNHEY and CDR2 is SVGEGT. The chain recombines TRBV6-2 or TRBV6-3 with TRBJ1-1; D not resolved. The source is a female donor with ankylosing spondylitis or in good health (not recorded which). Sequences were obtained from blood, either unsorted or a sorted T cell fraction (not recorded which). CDR3 region: CASSSPYVLWGTEAFF. CDR3 nucleotides: TGTGCCAGCAGTTCTCCCTACGTCCTGTGGGGCACTGAAGCTTTCTTT.